The 5 T cell receptor beta chains reported below all come from one sample, sequenced in a study of PD-L1 blockade in urothelial cancer. TCRdb's table, derived via immunoSEQ multiplex PCR, lists solely in-frame clones and lacks some. The repertoire includes tens of thousands of clones, 75% to 85% of them detected once, and roughly 1.7% sits in the top ten. Time point reported: pretreatment peripheral blood. The specimen was PBMCs, collected around atezolizumab (anti-PD-L1) treatment. These receptors were collected from a man aged 45-60 years with urothelial cancer.

The rearrangement joins TRBV7-6 to TRBJ2-7; tentative D call: TRBD1 (6 bases). Germline V gene data show CDR1 as SGHVS and CDR2 as FNYEAQ. V lost 5 bases to trimming and J lost 0 bases, with 8 bases between them. This CDR3 comprises 13 residues. The CDR3 loop reads CASSRDNSYEQYF. The CDR3 DNA follows: TGTGCCAGCAGCCGGGACAACTCCTACGAGCAGTACTTC.

This clone showed up just once. This sequence joins TRBV6-5 and TRBJ2-3, with D maybe TRBD1 (7 bases). This CDR3 has 13 amino acids. V lost 6 bases, J lost 6 bases, and 13 bases lay in between. CDR1 and CDR2 (germline): MNHEY, SVGAGI. The CDR3 sequence is CASRRDSFDTQYF. CDR3 coding DNA: TGTGCCAGCAGGCGGGACAGTTTTGATACGCAGTATTTT.

The V and J genes are TRBV11-2 and TRBJ1-2; 7 positions agree with TRBD1. CDR3 length: 15 amino acids. The germline CDR1 and CDR2 sequences are SGHAT and FQNNGV. Unmatched junction bases numbered 12, after V lost 3 bases and J lost 8 bases. The CDR3 region has the DNA TGTGCCAGCAGCTTCTCGGGACAGTTGAGGCAAGGCTACACCTTC. Translated: CASSFSGQLRQGYTF.

This clone was seen a few times. This sequence joins TRBV18 and TRBJ2-7; 11 bases agree with TRBD2. With 4 bases clipped from V and 5 bases from J, the junction kept 7 bases outside the gene matches. This CDR3 is 15 amino acids long. CDR1 and CDR2 (germline): KGHSH, LQKENI. The CDR3 nucleotides are TGTGCCAGCTCACTTACTAGCGGGAGTTTGGACGAGCAGTACTTC. Translation: CASSLTSGSLDEQYF.

The V call is TRBV9, the J call TRBJ1-1, with 8 nucleotides matching TRBD1. CDR3 length: 15 residues. The V gene's germline CDR1 is SGDLS and CDR2 YYNGEE. With 0 bases clipped from V and 1 base from J, the junction kept 2 bases outside the gene matches. Written as DNA, the CDR3 is TGTGCCAGCAGCGTAGAAGGGACAGGGAACACTGAAGCTTTCTTT. It specifies CASSVEGTGNTEAFF.